This T cell receptor (beta chain) was captured in a study of T cell repertoires in cytomegalovirus infection. Study results and limitations: Cumulative frequency (of public TCR beta family members) identified carriers of CMV plus the relevant HLA.

TCRdb re-derived calls from the reads in MiXCR, one entry per CDR3 protein. The table shows some 150,000 distinct CDR3 sequences, with about 20% occurring only once. With respect to this clonotype: Its target is not known.

The CDR3 contains 14 residues. Germline-derived CDR1 and CDR2 are MNHEY and SVGEGT. Trimming at V came to 4 bases and at J to 3 bases, leaving 3 bases not matched to a gene. The clonotype comes from a human donor in good health (CMV status not recorded). Some clones in this sample may be carry-over from other donors' samples. This sequence joins TRBV6-2 or TRBV6-3 and TRBJ1-5; 7 positions match TRBD1. Source material: PBMCs. The CDR3, as DNA: TGTGCCAGCAGTTGGACAGGACCCAATCAGCCCCAGCATTTT. Residues: CASSWTGPNQPQHF.